Below are 13 T cell receptor beta chains sequenced from a single sample in a study of response to subunit inactivated influenza vaccine. TCRdb reanalysed the RT-PCR reads using MiXCR and keeps one entry per CDR3 protein. The sample lists around 540,000 distinct CDR3 sequences; about an eighth were seen once. The sequencing used PBMCs from blood, collected on the day of vaccination. The receptors shown here come from a man aged 50-59 years who received an inactivated influenza vaccine.

In this sample, this clonotype turned up many times. This rearrangement joins TRBV5-1 to TRBJ2-3, with a tentative D call TRBD2 (5 bases). With 0 bases removed from V and 2 bases from J, the gap between germline ends came to 13 bases. In germline, CDR1 is SGHRS, CDR2 YFSETQ. The CDR3 totals 16 residues. CDR3 coding DNA: TGCGCCAGCAGCTTGGTTTCGGGGAGTAACACAGATACGCAGTATTTT. It codes for CASSLVSGSNTDTQYF.

This clonotype was recorded at least ten times. The chain has TRBV28 and TRBJ2-1; D is ambiguous. Germline CDR1 and CDR2: MDHEN and SYDVKM. Trimming removed 3 bases at V and 7 bases at J, with 16 bases between. The CDR3 length is 15 residues. The CDR3 DNA is TGTGCCAGCAGTTTTCCCACTCGTGATTTTAATGAGCAGTTCTTC. Encoded protein: CASSFPTRDFNEQFF. Full variable domain (missing parts from reference TRBV28 and TRBJ2-1): DVKVTQSSRYLVKRTGEKVFLECVQDMDHENMFWYRQDPGLGLRLIYFSYDVKMKEKGDIPEGYSVSREKKERFSLILESASTNQTSMYLCASSFPTRDFNEQFFGPGTRLTVL.

Here the CDR3 DNA reads TGTGCCAGCAGCTTAACGGCGCTTCAGGGGCGAACCGGGGAGCTGTTTTTT. It yields the protein CASSLTALQGRTGELFF. V gene TRBV7-2 combines with J gene TRBJ2-2; D might be TRBD1 (6 bases). Germline-derived CDR1 and CDR2 are SGHTA and FQGNSA. This CDR3 comprises 17 residues. V dropped 2 bases and J dropped 5 bases, with 18 bases sitting between them.

This clonotype was counted ten times or more. The chain combines TRBV7-7 with TRBJ2-2, with a tentative D call TRBD1 (6 bases). Trimming removed 5 bases at V and 6 bases at J, with 10 bases between. Germline CDR1 reads SSHAT; CDR2 reads FNYEAQ (reference sequence). The CDR3 covers 13 residues. The CDR3 loop is CASSQDSPGELFF. Here the CDR3 DNA reads TGTGCCAGCAGCCAGGACAGTCCCGGGGAGCTGTTTTTT.

This clonotype was found a few times. The chain is built from TRBV12-3 or TRBV12-4 and TRBJ2-3, with D perhaps TRBD1 or TRBD2 (5 bases each). This CDR3 is built from 14 residues. Trimming pared 6 bases from V and 5 bases from J, leaving 15 bases between. In DNA, the CDR3 is TGTGCCAGCAGAATCGGGACGGATATAGATACGCAGTATTTT. Encoded protein: CASRIGTDIDTQYF.

Many counts were recorded for this clonotype. The chain carries TRBV12-3 or TRBV12-4 and TRBJ1-1; 10 bases are shared with TRBD1. V lost 6 bases to trimming and J lost 3 bases; unmatched junction nucleotides: 10. The CDR3 has 16 residues. The CDR3 loop reads CASRPGQGRWDTEAFF. The DNA for the CDR3 is TGTGCCAGCAGACCGGGACAGGGGAGGTGGGACACTGAAGCTTTCTTT.

The chain has TRBV20-1 and TRBJ2-7; unclear D gene. The CDR3 length is 11 residues. Trimming removed 3 bases at V and 3 bases at J, with 6 bases between. The germline V gene has CDR1 DFQATT and CDR2 SNEGSKA (reference sequence). The CDR3 loop reads CSASTSYEQYF. The DNA for the CDR3 is TGCAGTGCTAGTACAAGCTACGAGCAGTACTTC.

This clonotype was counted between two and nine times. This chain joins TRBV27 and TRBJ1-5; unclear D gene. The V end was cut by 3 bases, the J end by 0 bases, with 3 bases between. This CDR3 contains 13 residues. Germline-derived CDR1 and CDR2 are MNHEY and SMNVEV (reference sequence). CDR3 sequence reads: CASSFFSNQPQHF. The CDR3 DNA reads as TGTGCCAGCAGTTTTTTTAGCAATCAGCCCCAGCATTTT.

In this sample, this clonotype turned up a few times. The chain combines TRBV24-1 with TRBJ2-1; the match to TRBD1 covers 8 bases. V lost 4 bases to trimming and J lost 9 bases; unmatched junction nucleotides: 10. Germline V gene data show CDR1 as KGHDR and CDR2 as SFDVKD. The CDR3 loop spans 15 amino acids. The CDR3 here is CATSDPGQAYGEQFF. CDR3 in DNA: TGTGCCACCAGTGACCCGGGACAGGCCTACGGTGAGCAGTTCTTC.

V gene TRBV27 combines with J gene TRBJ2-1; the D is unclear. Trimming cost V 1 base and J 4 bases, with 11 bases left between them. Germline V gives CDR1 MNHEY, CDR2 SMNVEV (reference sequence). This CDR3 has 15 residues. CDR3 amino acids: CASSLWPRKYNEQFF. CDR3 nucleotide sequence: TGTGCCAGCAGTTTATGGCCGCGAAAATACAATGAGCAGTTCTTC.

This clonotype was seen repeatedly, ten times or more. This chain joins TRBV12-3 or TRBV12-4 and TRBJ1-2; 9 nucleotides agree with TRBD1. V trimming: 6 bases; J trimming: 7 bases; junction bases outside the gene matches: 6. The CDR3 is made up of 13 amino acids. The CDR3 region is CASRKTGGVGYTF. CDR3 DNA: TGTGCCAGCAGAAAGACAGGGGGAGTTGGCTACACCTTC.

This clonotype was observed many times. V gene TRBV20-1 combines with J gene TRBJ2-7; D might be TRBD2 (5 bases). Germline V lookup: CDR1 DFQATT, CDR2 SNEGSKA (reference sequence). V was clipped by 3 bases and J by 6 bases, with 12 bases between them. The CDR3 runs 12 residues. CDR3 DNA: TGCAGTGCTAGTTCGGGTAGCGTCGAGCAGTACTTC. Its protein is CSASSGSVEQYF.

This clonotype occurred a few times. The rearrangement uses TRBV20-1 and TRBJ2-1; TRBD2 matches at 14 bases. Trimming took 3 bases from V and 3 from J; bases not matched to a gene: 10. Per germline, CDR1 DFQATT and CDR2 SNEGSKA (reference sequence). The CDR3 totals 18 residues. In DNA form, the CDR3 reads TGCAGTGCTAGCCTGGGACTAGCGGGAGTTGTGAGCTACAATGAGCAGTTCTTC. Translating it yields CSASLGLAGVVSYNEQFF.